Each of the 15 T cell receptor beta chains below was sequenced from the same sample in a study of beta chain features in type 1 diabetes. Expressed TCRB transcripts were sequenced after all isolated RNA was converted to cDNA. The table came from immunoSEQ multiplex PCR; TCRdb's copy has only in-frame clones and leaves some out. The sample carries around 260,000 clones, less than 30% recorded once. Findings and limits, study-wide: Within each of all four CD4+ subsets, Type 1 diabetes patients had TCRB CDR3s that were moderately but significantly shorter.

Their cognate antigens are unknown. The sample taken for sequencing was naive CD4+ T cells from blood. The receptor source for this set is a woman under 40 with type 1 diabetes.

V usage is TRBV29-1 and J usage is TRBJ2-7, with 10 bases lining up with TRBD2. The junction had 3 bases not matched to a gene; V was cut back by 6 bases and J by 4 bases. The germline CDR1 and CDR2 sequences are SQVTM and ANQGSEA. The CDR3 extends over 12 amino acids. In DNA form, the CDR3 reads TGCAGCGTGGGGGGACTAGCGTACGAGCAGTACTTC. Translated, it gives CSVGGLAYEQYF.

This clone turned up a few times. This rearrangement joins TRBV9 to TRBJ2-1; 11 nucleotides agree with TRBD2. The V gene's germline CDR1 is SGDLS and CDR2 YYNGEE. CDR3 size: 15 residues. J gave up 4 bases and V 4 bases, and 4 bases lay outside the gene matches. The DNA of the CDR3 is TGTGCCAGCAGCATGGGACTAGCGGATTACAATGAGCAGTTCTTC. Translation gives CASSMGLADYNEQFF.

V usage is TRBV7-2 and J usage is TRBJ2-7; D is uncertain. Germline V gene data show CDR1 as SGHTA and CDR2 as FQGNSA. CDR3 length: 11 amino acids. V was cut by 5 bases and J by 3 bases, with 5 bases left in between. CDR3 amino acids: CASSASYEQYF. The CDR3 DNA is TGTGCCAGCAGCGCGAGCTACGAGCAGTACTTC.

The sample holds a few counts of this clone. The genes are TRBV30 and TRBJ2-7; D remains unclear. Germline assignment: CDR1 GTSNPN and CDR2 SVGIG (reference sequence). The V gene lost 5 bases and the J gene lost 2 bases, with 16 bases spanning the gap. The CDR3 totals 14 residues. The CDR3 region is CAWRLDLGPYEQYF. The CDR3 DNA is TGTGCCTGGCGACTCGACTTGGGTCCCTACGAGCAGTACTTC.

The gene calls are TRBV5-1 and TRBJ2-5, with 15 bases matching TRBD2. V was pared by 4 bases and J by 4 bases, with 5 bases of the junction left unmatched. Germline V lookup: CDR1 SGHRS, CDR2 YFSETQ. The CDR3 is made up of 16 amino acids. CDR3 loop: CASSLGGLAGGETQYF. Here the CDR3 DNA reads TGCGCCAGCAGCCTCGGGGGACTAGCGGGAGGAGAGACCCAGTACTTC.

The chain employs TRBV9 and TRBJ1-4; D is perhaps TRBD1 (5 bases). Germline CDR1 SGDLS, CDR2 YYNGEE. Trimming stripped 4 bases from V and 3 bases from J, with 13 bases between. CDR3 length: 15 residues. The CDR3 is CASSPRGRANEKLFF. The CDR3 nucleotides read TGTGCCAGCAGCCCCCGGGGGAGGGCTAATGAAAAACTGTTTTTT. The entire variable domain, with the rest obtained from reference TRBV9 and TRBJ1-4, is as follows: DSGVTQTPKHLITATGQRVTLRCSPRSGDLSVYWYQQSLDQGLQFLIQYYNGEERAKGNILERFSAQQFPDLHSELNLSSLELGDSALYFCASSPRGRANEKLFFGSGTQLSVL.

The sample holds a few counts of this clone. The rearrangement uses TRBV29-1 and TRBJ2-7; 8 nucleotides line up with TRBD2. J gave up 6 bases and V 3 bases, and 4 bases lay outside the gene matches. The germline V gene has CDR1 SQVTM and CDR2 ANQGSEA. The CDR3 spans 12 residues. CDR3 residues: CSVDGRAGEQYF. The DNA for the CDR3 is TGCAGCGTTGACGGGAGGGCCGGCGAGCAGTACTTC.

V gene TRBV5-1 combines with J gene TRBJ2-3, with 11 nucleotides matching TRBD2. The length of the CDR3 is 14 residues. V was clipped by 6 bases and J by 6 bases; unmatched bases: 6. The V gene's germline CDR1 is SGHRS and CDR2 YFSETQ. In nucleotides, the CDR3 is TGCGCCAGCACCTTACTAGCGGGGGTGGATACGCAGTATTTT. Translated: CASTLLAGVDTQYF.

This clone turned up a few times. The chain combines TRBV18 with TRBJ2-7; D is perhaps TRBD1 (6 bases). In germline, CDR1 is KGHSH, CDR2 LQKENI. The CDR3 length is 13 residues. Trimming took off 3 bases at V and 2 bases at J, with 8 bases between the two ends. The CDR3 DNA follows: TGTGCCAGCTCACCGACAGGCACCTACGAGCAGTACTTC. Protein: CASSPTGTYEQYF.

This clone was seen a few times. The chain couples TRBV5-1 to TRBJ2-7, with TRBD1 matching over 10 bases. The V segment lost 4 bases and the J segment 7 bases; nucleotides outside the gene matches: 17. Germline loops: CDR1 SGHRS, CDR2 YFSETQ. This CDR3 comprises 17 residues. The DNA for the CDR3 is TGCGCCAGCAGCCCCTCCCGACAGGGGGCGGGAGTTTGGGAGCAGTACTTC. This translates into CASSPSRQGAGVWEQYF.

The rearrangement joins TRBV29-1 to TRBJ1-1; 8 bases are shared with TRBD1. V lost 7 bases and J lost 0; bases outside the gene matches: 7. Per germline, CDR1 SQVTM and CDR2 ANQGSEA. There are 14 residues in the CDR3. DNA for the CDR3: TGCAGCGCCACCAGGACAGGGCTGAACACTGAAGCTTTCTTT. Translated, it gives CSATRTGLNTEAFF.

V gene TRBV10-3 combines with J gene TRBJ2-1; D perhaps matches TRBD2 (5 bases). The CDR3 is 16 residues long. Germline CDR1 ENHRY, CDR2 SYGVKD. The V and J ends lost 0 bases and 1 base respectively, with 10 bases between them. This CDR3 is CAISESKRGSYNEQFF. CDR3 bases: TGTGCCATCAGTGAGTCGAAACGGGGATCCTACAATGAGCAGTTCTTC.

Here the CDR3 DNA reads TGCAGCGTTGCCCTCGACAGGGCCTACGAGCAGTACTTC. Its protein product is CSVALDRAYEQYF. V usage is TRBV29-1 and J usage is TRBJ2-7, with 7 bases aligning to TRBD1. V was clipped by 4 bases and J by 2 bases; unmatched bases: 5. Germline loops: CDR1 SQVTM, CDR2 ANQGSEA. The CDR3 sequence is 13 residues long.

Here the CDR3 reads CASSSTDWTSGLAKNIQYF. The CDR3 nucleotides read TGTGCCAGCAGCTCCACCGACTGGACTAGCGGTTTAGCCAAAAACATTCAGTACTTC. This chain joins TRBV7-9 and TRBJ2-4; 10 nucleotides match TRBD2. Trimming at V came to 4 bases and at J to 0 bases, leaving 12 bases not matched to a gene. This CDR3 spans 19 amino acids. Germline V gene lookup returns CDR1 SEHNR and CDR2 FQNEAQ (reference sequence).

This clone was observed a handful of times. V usage is TRBV18 and J usage is TRBJ1-5, with 7 bases aligning to TRBD1. From germline, CDR1 is KGHSH and CDR2 LQKENI. The CDR3 is 15 residues long. After removal of 4 bases from V and 4 bases from J, the junction contained 7 bases not matched to a gene. The CDR3 nucleotides are TGTGCCAGCTCACTGGCCGGGACAGAGAATCAGCCCCAGCATTTT. The encoded protein is CASSLAGTENQPQHF.